Presented here are 17 T cell receptor beta chains from one specimen sequenced in a study of Tregs in tolerant kidney transplant recipients. The nonmyeloablative bone marrow transplants came from related graft donors, with transient mixed chimerism. Profiling relied on immunoSEQ multiplex PCR, and the TCRdb table lists in-frame clones only, not all of them. In the table there are fewer than 55,000 clones, over 85% of which are singletons. The starting material was CD8+ T cells from blood (PBMCs), obtained 12 months after the transplant. These TCRs come from a human patient who received a combined kidney and bone marrow transplant. The graft donor may have contributed some T cells.

This clone was picked up one time. This sequence joins TRBV9 and TRBJ2-1; no reliable D call. This CDR3 comprises 14 residues. Trimming pared 3 bases from V and 1 base from J, leaving 8 bases between. Germline lookup yields CDR1 SGDLS and CDR2 YYNGEE. This CDR3 reads CASSGVTSYNEQFF. The CDR3 DNA reads as TGTGCCAGCAGCGGCGTTACTTCCTACAATGAGCAGTTCTTC.

This chain connects TRBV6-7 to TRBJ1-2; D may be TRBD1 (5 bases). TRBV6-7 belongs to the ORF category, with a function that is uncertain. Trimming cost V 0 bases and J 6 bases, with 17 bases left between them. The CDR3 loop spans 16 amino acids. CDR3 sequence reads: CASSYSIGPRADGYTF. DNA of the CDR3: TGTGCCAGCAGTTACTCGATTGGCCCCAGGGCGGATGGCTACACCTTC.

The CDR3 sequence is CASSFAGGKEKLFF. The DNA of the CDR3 is TGTGCCAGCAGCTTTGCAGGGGGAAAAGAAAAACTGTTTTTT. V gene TRBV7-6 combines with J gene TRBJ1-4; 7 bases are shared with TRBD1. V trimming: 3 bases; J trimming: 8 bases; junction bases outside the gene matches: 6. Per the germline V gene, CDR1 is SGHVS and CDR2 is FNYEAQ. This CDR3 comprises 14 residues.

The gene calls are TRBV4-1 and TRBJ1-5; 9 nucleotides line up with TRBD1. Germline CDR1 and CDR2: MGHRA and YSYEKL. Trimming at V came to 3 bases and at J to 0 bases, leaving 12 bases not matched to a gene. There are 19 residues in the CDR3. CDR3 bases: TGCGCCAGCAGCCACTTACCGGGACAGGGATTTAGTAGCAATCAGCCCCAGCATTTT. Translation: CASSHLPGQGFSSNQPQHF.

V usage is TRBV13 and J usage is TRBJ2-1, with 7 bases fitting TRBD2. CDR1 is PRHDT, CDR2 FYEKMQ, per germline (reference sequence). This CDR3 has 20 residues. J was trimmed by 1 base and V by 4 bases; bases with no gene match: 19. CDR3 nucleotides: TGTGCCAGCAGCTCAGAAGTAGGGGTAGCACCGCGGGAGTCCTACAATGAGCAGTTCTTC. This codes for CASSSEVGVAPRESYNEQFF.

This rearrangement joins TRBV15 to TRBJ2-3; 12 bases map to TRBD2. The J segment lost 0 bases and the V segment lost 3 bases, leaving 4 bases of the junction unmatched. CDR3 length: 17 amino acids. Germline loops: CDR1 LNHNV, CDR2 YYDKDF (reference sequence). CDR3 protein: CATSRVGLAGSTDTQYF. The CDR3 DNA sequence: TGTGCCACCAGCAGGGTAGGACTAGCGGGGAGCACAGATACGCAGTATTTT.

As DNA, the CDR3 is TGTGCCAGCAGCCACAGACAGCTCCACAGGACTTTCTTT. This sequence encodes CASSHRQLHRTFF. The chain links TRBV14 to TRBJ1-1; D may be TRBD1 (5 bases). The CDR3 contains 13 residues. V dropped 3 bases and J dropped 12 bases, with 17 bases sitting between them. In germline, CDR1 is SGHDN, CDR2 FVKESK.

With regard to this clone: The junction differs from germline at one of its ends, possibly a read error. Other nucleotide sequences from this sample produce the same CDR3. The CDR3 loop reads CASSSGKSSYNSPLHF. CDR3 bases: TGTGCCAGCAGTTCGGGGAAGAGCTCCTATAATTCCCCCCTCCACTTT. This rearrangement joins TRBV28 to TRBJ1-6; no reliable D call. Germline V CDR1 and CDR2: MDHEN, SYDVKM. The CDR3 is 16 amino acids.

This CDR3 reads CASGVTGAYEQYF. CDR3 nucleotides: TGTGCCAGTGGAGTAACAGGGGCCTACGAGCAGTACTTC. The chain couples TRBV19 to TRBJ2-7; 7 nucleotides match TRBD1. The V segment lost 8 bases and the J segment 2 bases; nucleotides outside the gene matches: 6. This CDR3 contains 13 residues. CDR1 is LNHDA and CDR2 is SQIVND in the germline V gene (reference sequence).

This clone was recorded once. CDR3 sequence (DNA): TGTGCCAGTAATCCCTCTGCCGGGACAGTTGACATCGGGCAGTACTTC. This sequence encodes CASNPSAGTVDIGQYF. The chain joins TRBV19 to TRBJ2-7; TRBD1 agrees at 7 bases. With V trimmed by 7 bases and J by 9 bases, 21 bases remained unmatched. The germline CDR1 and CDR2 sequences are LNHDA and SQIVND (reference sequence). This CDR3 contains 16 residues.

This chain links TRBV7-2 with TRBJ1-1; D not resolved. V lost 6 bases and J 7 bases, leaving 9 bases between the germline ends. Germline V gene data show CDR1 as SGHTA and CDR2 as FQGNSA. There are 11 residues in the CDR3. CDR3 coding DNA: TGTGCCAGCAGGGAGAGGGATGAAGCTTTCTTT. Its translation is CASRERDEAFF. Supplemented by reference TRBV7-2 and TRBJ1-1, the full variable domain reads GAGVSQSPSNKVTEKGKDVELRCDPISGHTALYWYRQSLGQGLEFLIYFQGNSAPDKSGLPSDRFSAERTGGSVSTLTIQRTQQEDSAVYLCASRERDEAFFGQGTRLTVV.

The chain employs TRBV7-6 and TRBJ2-1; 12 bases map to TRBD2. Losses at the gene ends were 7 bases for V and 8 bases for J; bases not matched to a gene: 9. The CDR3 has 15 residues. CDR1 is SGHVS, CDR2 FNYEAQ, per germline. The CDR3 spells CASTTSGGIGDEQFF. In nucleotides, the CDR3 is TGTGCCAGCACCACTAGCGGGGGGATTGGCGATGAGCAGTTCTTC.

The chain links TRBV15 to TRBJ2-7, with D perhaps TRBD1 (6 bases). Germline V CDR1 and CDR2: LNHNV, YYDKDF (reference sequence). The CDR3 is 13 residues long. Trimming took off 3 bases at V and 2 bases at J, with 8 bases between the two ends. The CDR3 region has the DNA TGTGCCACCAGCAGGACAGGAGCCTACGAGCAGTACTTC. Translating it yields CATSRTGAYEQYF. The full variable domain, its missing parts supplied by reference TRBV15 and TRBJ2-7, is DAMVIQNPRYQVTQFGKPVTLSCSQTLNHNVMYWYQQKSSQAPKLLFHYYDKDFNNEADTPDNFQSRRPNTSFCFLDIRSPGLGDTAMYLCATSRTGAYEQYFGPGTRLTVT.

V and J are TRBV19 and TRBJ1-4; D uncertain. The CDR3 spans 15 residues. V gave up 5 bases and J gave up 0 bases, with 10 bases separating them. Looked up from germline, CDR1 is LNHDA and CDR2 is SQIVND (reference sequence). The CDR3 bases are TGTGCCAGTAGTTTGAGACGGGCAACTAATGAAAAACTGTTTTTT. The encoded protein is CASSLRRATNEKLFF.

This chain uses TRBV9 with TRBJ2-7, with 10 bases fitting TRBD2. Germline V gene sequence: CDR1 SGDLS, CDR2 YYNGEE. This CDR3 region has 14 residues. J was trimmed by 6 bases and V by 3 bases; bases with no gene match: 6. CDR3 protein: CASSASGSLSEQYF. The CDR3 coding sequence is TGTGCCAGCAGCGCTAGCGGGAGTCTAAGCGAGCAGTACTTC.

This clone was found once. V and J are TRBV6-5 and TRBJ1-1; 7 bases agree with TRBD1. Germline trimming cut 7 bases from V and 1 base from J; bases unmatched to any gene: 6. Germline V gene data show CDR1 as MNHEY and CDR2 as SVGAGI. The CDR3 extends over 14 amino acids. The CDR3 is CASNHDRANTEAFF. The CDR3 coding sequence is TGTGCCAGCAACCACGACAGGGCGAACACTGAAGCTTTCTTT.

This chain uses TRBV7-2 with TRBJ2-1, with 9 bases aligning to TRBD2. This CDR3 spans 16 amino acids. V lost 1 base to trimming and J lost 16 bases; unmatched junction nucleotides: 17. In germline, CDR1 is SGHTA, CDR2 FQGNSA. The chain's CDR3 is CASSLVLALAGEPSFF. The CDR3 nucleotides read TGTGCCAGCAGCTTAGTCCTCGCATTAGCGGGAGAGCCTAGTTTCTTC.